This T cell receptor beta chain was captured by sequencing in a study of tumor-infiltrating lymphocytes in primary liver carcinoma. From 400 to 550 ng total RNA, TCR beta cDNA was generated with a primer in the constant region. Nested multiplex PCR, run for three rounds with slightly modified ARM-PCR, yielded TCR beta libraries. A C-beta reverse primer and TRBV1-TRBV30 forward primers served in each of the first two PCR rounds, at ten to eleven cycles apiece. TCRdb reprocessed the multiplex PCR reads with MiXCR, giving one entry per CDR3 protein. The table lists 70,000 to 85,000 distinct CDR3 sequences, 71% of them singletons. This CDR3 region has 12 residues. Trimming pared 5 bases from V and 8 bases from J, leaving 12 bases between. CDR1 MDHEN and CDR2 SYDVKM come from the germline V gene. Points from the study as a whole: Tumors reached a significantly greater top-250-clone fraction than blood did (p = 0.039).

The sample holds many counts of this clonotype. Its antigen is unknown. Each 20-30 mg portion of unsorted bulk tissue served as the source for co-extraction of RNA and DNA. J is TRBJ1-1 and V is TRBV28; no clear D gene. The sequence derives from a woman aged 55-75 years with primary liver carcinoma and hepatitis B virus infection. Sequencing used liver tumor tissue from sampling region 4. The subset is: tumor region T4, right-lateral pole. CDR3 protein: CASSTQIFEAFF. The DNA for the CDR3 is TGTGCCAGCAGTACGCAGATCTTCGAAGCTTTCTTT.